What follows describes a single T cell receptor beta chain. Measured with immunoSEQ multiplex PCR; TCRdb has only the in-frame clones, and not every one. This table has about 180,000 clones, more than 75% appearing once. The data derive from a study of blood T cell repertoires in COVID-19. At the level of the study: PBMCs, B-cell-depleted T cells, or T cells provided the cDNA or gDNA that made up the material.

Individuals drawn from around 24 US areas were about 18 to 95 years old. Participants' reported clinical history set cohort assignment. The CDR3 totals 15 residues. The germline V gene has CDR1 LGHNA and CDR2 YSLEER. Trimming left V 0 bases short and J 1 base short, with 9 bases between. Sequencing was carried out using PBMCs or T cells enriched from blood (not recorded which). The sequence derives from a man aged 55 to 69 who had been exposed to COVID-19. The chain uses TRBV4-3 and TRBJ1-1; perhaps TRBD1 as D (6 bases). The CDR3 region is CASSQEGQRNTEAFF. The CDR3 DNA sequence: TGCGCCAGCAGCCAAGAAGGACAGCGGAACACTGAAGCTTTCTTT.